This T cell receptor (beta chain) was identified during a study of blood T cells in healthy people across ages (dated by TCRdb to the mid-2010s). Some background on the complete study: In model experiments, template switching captured about one uniquely barcoded TCR beta cDNA molecule for every two T cells. To track age-related changes in TCR beta repertoire diversity, the study relied on deep sequencing normalized with unique cDNA molecular identifiers. Donors were grouped into four age groups: young (average 16 years), middle-aged (39), aged (about 60) and long-lived (about 82). To avoid experimental bias, donors of different ages were spread randomly across the sequencing lanes. Two additional independent replicas of 1 million unique cDNA reads from the same blood draw were analyzed for two donors (one aged 18 to 29 and one aged 80 or older).

CDR1 MNHEY and CDR2 SVGAGI are derived from the germline V gene. Taken from cysteine to phenylalanine, the CDR3 has 16 residues. The retained sequence is limited to the CDR3, 48 bases, with the frame set at the first base. At the junction V is shortened by 3 bases and J by 8 bases; bases outside the gene matches: 9. Libraries were built with 5' RACE. For sequencing, an Illumina HiSeq 2500 was employed. The second PCR ran for roughly 7 to 12 cycles and used a J-beta primer mix along with a sample-barcoded 5' primer. A unique molecular identifier was introduced onto each TCR beta cDNA molecule by a template-switch 5' adaptor carrying 12 random nucleotides. At least 2.5 million CDR3-containing paired-end reads were obtained from each sample. The Mint cDNA synthesis kit, primed by a TRBC-specific oligonucleotide, was used to synthesize first-strand cDNA from all RNA. All cDNA was treated with uracil-DNA glycosylase and then went through a first 18-cycle PCR with the universal primers M1SS and BC2_uni_R. In the original analysis: Each sample was normalized by randomly selecting 1 million high-quality reads, each carrying a distinct molecular identifier. Reads with shared molecular identifiers were discarded instead of being binned into consensus sequences. MiTCR, run with a Q25 quality threshold and the strictest error-elimination algorithm, handled CDR3 identification, clonotype clustering and error correction. Lower-bound total TCR beta diversity was estimated with a nonparametric unseen species model using Euler transformation. TCRdb reran the public reads through fastp at Q25 and MiXCR, keeping productive beta chains. A single entry per CDR3 protein holds the most common genes and DNA from its merged rows. TCRdb, not the original authors, processed these V and J calls. This sample lists 780,000 or so distinct CDR3 sequences; around three fifths were detected once. Roughly 25% of the sample comes from the top ten.

Study-wide findings and limitations: Estimates of total diversity based on one million sequenced T cells were considered lower bounds and underestimates. Because donor CMV infection status was unknown, age-related changes in expanded clonotypes were potentially confounded. Since profiling was done on bulk unsorted PBMCs, naive and antigen-experienced compartments could not be conclusively compared. Observed TCR beta diversity per million T cells fell roughly linearly with age, and a significant reduction was already apparent by age around 40. The percentage of naive T cells measured by flow cytometry correlated strongly with observed TCR beta diversity. Compared with the aged group, the long-lived group had more naive CD4+ T cells, fewer expanded clones and increased TCR diversity, a pattern suggesting age selection.

This clonotype has just one count. Its antigen is not yet known. Base qualities are missing; no much larger clone stands one base away. The roughly 39 donors, aged 6 to 90 years, were systemically healthy Caucasian individuals from Russia. Each donor gave 8 to 10 milliliters of peripheral blood, collected into EDTA-treated Vacutainer tubes. Ficoll-Paque density-gradient centrifugation was used to isolate PBMCs, with at least 6 million per sample. Total RNA was extracted from PBMCs with Trizol reagent, with at least 5.5 micrograms obtained per sample. Naive CD45RAhigh/CD27high T cell percentages were measured by flow cytometry on a PBMC aliquot from every donor.

Sequencing input: blood. The origin of this receptor is a man in his forties in good health. The chain was built from TRBV6-5 and TRBJ2-1, with 11 middle bases fitting TRBD2. The DNA is TGTGCCAGCAGTTATATAGCGGGAGGGCCCTCGGATGAGCAGTTCTTC. Its protein reads: CASSYIAGGPSDEQFF.